These 20 T cell receptor beta chains were all obtained from the same sample, sequenced in a study of PD-1 blockade in classical Hodgkin lymphoma. Time point given: cycle 4 day 1 (C4D1), after 5 to 7 weeks of nivolumab. Every patient had relapsed following autologous stem cell transplantation, and cohorts differed in brentuximab vedotin exposure. Only in-frame clones appear in the TCRdb table, and some are missing; sequencing was by immunoSEQ multiplex PCR. The table records about 47,000 clones, about 80% of them present only once. Sequenced material: peripheral blood mononuclear cells (PBMCs), taken before the fourth cycle of nivolumab. The origin of the receptors is a human donor with classical Hodgkin lymphoma.

The chain employs TRBV5-6 and TRBJ1-3, with unresolved D. From germline, CDR1 is SGHDT and CDR2 YYEEEE. The CDR3 has 16 amino acids. Trimming took 0 bases from V and 0 from J, leaving 10 bases between them. This chain's CDR3 is CASSLGAESSGNTIYF. CDR3 DNA sequence: TGTGCCAGCAGCTTGGGTGCGGAGAGCTCTGGAAACACCATATATTTT.

This clone was counted between two and nine times. The chain has TRBV19 and TRBJ2-5; D gene ambiguous. Trimming took off 7 bases at V and 2 bases at J, with 17 bases between the two ends. The CDR3 runs to 15 residues. The V gene's germline CDR1 is LNHDA and CDR2 SQIVND (reference sequence). In DNA form, the CDR3 reads TGTGCCAGTACTACGGTTGGGGAACGGCAAGAGACCCAGTACTTC. This gives the protein CASTTVGERQETQYF.

The V call is TRBV7-3, the J call TRBJ2-3; D possibly corresponds to TRBD2 (6 bases). Germline V gene sequence: CDR1 SGHTA, CDR2 FQGTGA. The germline V and J ends were trimmed by 2 bases and 5 bases, with 11 bases remaining between them. The CDR3 length is 14 residues. The CDR3 DNA is TGTGCCAGCAGCTTAGCGTACGGGGGAGATACGCAGTATTTT. This translates into CASSLAYGGDTQYF.

This chain connects TRBV7-9 to TRBJ2-5, with 9 bases that match TRBD2. V dropped 5 bases and J dropped 5; count of bases not matched to a gene: 15. Per the germline V gene, CDR1 is SEHNR and CDR2 is FQNEAQ (reference sequence). There are 17 residues in the CDR3. DNA for the CDR3: TGTGCCAGCAGCCCCACCAATGCGGGAGGGCCCGGGGAGACCCAGTACTTC. Protein sequence: CASSPTNAGGPGETQYF.

About this clone itself: In this CDR3 the conserved last residue, phenylalanine or tryptophan, is missing, so a read error is likely. It is unclear where the CDR3 begins or ends on the DNA, so no DNA is shown, and the CDR3 is as TCRdb lists it. This chain links TRBV1 with TRBJ2-7; whether TRBD1, the table's D call, matches the DNA was not checked. TRBV1 constitutes a pseudogene. The CDR3 length is 19 residues, termini included. CDR3 in amino acids: CTSSRDTGEQRYSVLRAVL.

The chain employs TRBV25-1 and TRBJ2-7; TRBD1 matches at 8 bases. Germline CDR1 MGHDK, CDR2 SYGVNS. The CDR3 extends over 14 amino acids. The junction had 7 bases not matched to a gene; V was cut back by 6 bases and J by 3 bases. The CDR3: CASSKTGESYEQYF. The CDR3 DNA reads as TGTGCCAGCAGCAAGACAGGGGAAAGCTACGAGCAGTACTTC.

The chain carries TRBV19 and TRBJ1-2; a weak D match, TRBD1 (6 bases). In germline, CDR1 is LNHDA, CDR2 SQIVND (reference sequence). Trimming cost V 8 bases and J 8 bases, with 12 bases left between them. The CDR3 totals 11 residues. CDR3 nucleotide sequence: TGTGCCAGTTTACAGGGAGTAGGCTACACCTTC. Its protein is CASLQGVGYTF.

The chain uses TRBV5-1 and TRBJ2-5, with TRBD2 matching over 8 bases. The better agreement between TRBJ2-7 and the DNA end casts doubt on the J call. Germline V CDR1 and CDR2: SGHRS, YFSETQ. This CDR3 has 15 residues. The chain's CDR3 is CASADRSGGSYEQYF. The CDR3 coding sequence is TGCGCCAGCGCCGATCGGAGCGGGGGCTCCTACGAGCAGTACTTC.

The rearrangement uses TRBV6-1 and TRBJ2-1; perhaps D is TRBD1 or TRBD2 (5 bases each). In germline, CDR1 is MNHNS, CDR2 SASEGT. The CDR3 totals 11 residues. Trimming cost V 7 bases and J 15 bases, with 16 bases left between them. CDR3 region: CASTRSGTSFF. The CDR3 coding sequence is TGTGCCAGCACCAGATCAGGGACCTCGTTCTTC.

CDR3 amino acids: CASSGRRRIPGTSNQPQHF. CDR3 coding DNA: TGTGCCAGCAGCGGTCGACGACGGATCCCAGGGACCAGCAATCAGCCCCAGCATTTT. The J gene is TRBJ1-5, the V gene TRBV9; D perhaps matches TRBD1 (5 bases). V lost 3 bases, J lost 1 base, and 23 bases lay in between. CDR3 size: 19 residues. Germline CDR1 and CDR2: SGDLS and YYNGEE.

This clone occurred a few times. The chain recombines TRBV6-1 with TRBJ2-3; 10 bases line up with TRBD2. V was pared by 7 bases and J by 5 bases, with 6 bases of the junction left unmatched. The CDR3 has 14 residues. In germline, CDR1 is MNHNS, CDR2 SASEGT. The CDR3 protein is CASTVLAGVDTQYF. DNA of the CDR3: TGTGCCAGCACGGTGCTAGCGGGAGTAGATACGCAGTATTTT.

The chain joins TRBV11-2 to TRBJ2-7, with a possible D match to TRBD1 (6 bases). Germline V CDR1 and CDR2: SGHAT, FQNNGV. The CDR3 totals 15 residues. Trimming took off 5 bases at V and 6 bases at J, with 20 bases between the two ends. The CDR3 reads CASSLNRGYGGEQYF. The CDR3 nucleotides read TGTGCCAGCAGCCTAAATAGGGGGTACGGAGGCGAGCAGTACTTC. Filled out from reference TRBV11-2 and TRBJ2-7, the complete variable domain reads EAGVAQSPRYKIIEKRQSVAFWCNPISGHATLYWYQQILGQGPKLLIQFQNNGVVDDSQLPKDRFSAERLKGVDSTLKIQPAKLEDSAVYLCASSLNRGYGGEQYFGPGTRLTVT.

CDR3: CASSQGTSESLHF. For the CDR3, the DNA is TGTGCCAGCAGCCAAGGAACAAGTGAGTCCCTCCACTTT. The V gene is TRBV7-2, the J gene TRBJ1-6; D call uncertain. The CDR3 loop spans 13 amino acids. The V gene lost 5 bases and the J gene lost 14 bases, with 16 bases spanning the gap. Germline V gene sequence: CDR1 SGHTA, CDR2 FQGNSA.

This clone was seen a few times. This rearrangement joins TRBV19 to TRBJ2-5, with no clear D. V was trimmed by 3 bases and J by 5 bases, leaving 13 bases between them. Germline CDR1 reads LNHDA; CDR2 reads SQIVND (reference sequence). The CDR3 extends over 14 amino acids. The CDR3 sequence: CASSIPTQGETQYF. The DNA for the CDR3 is TGTGCCAGTAGTATCCCGACCCAAGGGGAGACCCAGTACTTC.

In its sample, this clone was seen once. The chain recombines TRBV5-5 with TRBJ1-4; 7 bases agree with TRBD1. Germline-derived CDR1 and CDR2 are SGHKS and YYEKEE (reference sequence). The CDR3 spans 15 residues. V lost 0 bases and J lost 4; bases outside the gene matches: 3. The CDR3 bases are TGTGCCAGCAGCTTGGGAACAGGGGTTAATGAAAAACTGTTTTTT. Its translation: CASSLGTGVNEKLFF.

CDR3 bases: TGTGCCAGCTCCCGCGATGGACAGGAGTATGGCTACACCTTC. It encodes CASSRDGQEYGYTF. The chain recombines TRBV18 with TRBJ1-2, with 7 bases lining up with TRBD1. There are 14 residues in the CDR3. With 6 bases clipped from V and 5 bases from J, the junction kept 9 bases outside the gene matches. Germline CDR1 KGHSH, CDR2 LQKENI.

The chain has TRBV4-1 and TRBJ1-2; a weak D match, TRBD1 (5 bases). The CDR3 covers 15 residues. With 5 bases removed from V and 4 bases from J, the gap between germline ends came to 17 bases. The germline V gene encodes CDR1 MGHRA and CDR2 YSYEKL. For the CDR3, the DNA is TGCGCCAGCAGCGACTGGGACGGAGGATTCTATGGCTACACCTTC. Protein product: CASSDWDGGFYGYTF.

This rearrangement joins TRBV10-3 to TRBJ2-7; perhaps TRBD2 as D (6 bases). CDR3 length equals 12 residues. V was pared by 8 bases and J by 4 bases, with 12 bases between. The germline V gene has CDR1 ENHRY and CDR2 SYGVKD. The CDR3 bases are TGTGCCATCGCAGGCGGGGCGTACGAGCAGTACTTC. Protein: CAIAGGAYEQYF.

The genes are TRBV4-1 and TRBJ1-6; 10 nucleotides match TRBD1. Trimming cost V 0 bases and J 15 bases; bases outside gene matches: 2. The germline V gene encodes CDR1 MGHRA and CDR2 YSYEKL. There are 13 residues in the CDR3. CDR3 nucleotides: TGCGCCAGCAGCCAAGAAGGACAGGGGGGCCTCCACTTT. Its protein is CASSQEGQGGLHF.

This clone came up a few times. This chain connects TRBV4-3 to TRBJ2-7, with D perhaps TRBD2 (5 bases). Germline assignment: CDR1 LGHNA and CDR2 YSLEER. The CDR3 length is 13 residues. Trimming shortened V by 1 base and J by 5 bases, and 9 bases separated the two germline ends. CDR3 amino acids: CASSQVGIDEQYF. The DNA for the CDR3 is TGCGCCAGCAGCCAAGTCGGGATAGACGAGCAGTACTTC.